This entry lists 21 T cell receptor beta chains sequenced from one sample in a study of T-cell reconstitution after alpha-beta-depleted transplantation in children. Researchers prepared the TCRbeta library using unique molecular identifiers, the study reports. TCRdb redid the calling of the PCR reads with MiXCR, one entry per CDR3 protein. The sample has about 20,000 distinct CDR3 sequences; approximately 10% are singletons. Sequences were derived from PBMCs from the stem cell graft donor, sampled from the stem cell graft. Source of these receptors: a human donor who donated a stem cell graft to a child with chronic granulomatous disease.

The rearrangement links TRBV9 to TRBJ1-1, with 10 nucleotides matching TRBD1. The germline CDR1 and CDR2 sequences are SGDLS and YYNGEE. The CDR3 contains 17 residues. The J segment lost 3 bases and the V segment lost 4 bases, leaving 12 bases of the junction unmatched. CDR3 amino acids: CASSPSLGGTGDTEAFF. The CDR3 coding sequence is TGTGCCAGCAGCCCTAGCCTGGGGGGGACAGGGGACACTGAAGCTTTCTTT.

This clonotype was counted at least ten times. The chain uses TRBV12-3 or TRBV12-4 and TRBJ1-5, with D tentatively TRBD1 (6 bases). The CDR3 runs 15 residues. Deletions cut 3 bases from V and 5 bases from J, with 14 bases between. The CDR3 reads CASSLGVGGHQPQHF. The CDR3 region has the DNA TGTGCCAGCAGTTTGGGGGTGGGGGGCCATCAGCCCCAGCATTTT.

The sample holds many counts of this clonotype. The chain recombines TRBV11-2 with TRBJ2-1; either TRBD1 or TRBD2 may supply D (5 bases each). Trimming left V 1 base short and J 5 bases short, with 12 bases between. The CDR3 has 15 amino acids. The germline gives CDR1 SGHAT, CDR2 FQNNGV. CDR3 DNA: TGTGCCAGCAGCTTAGTAGGGACGAGCGACAATGAGCAGTTCTTC. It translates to CASSLVGTSDNEQFF. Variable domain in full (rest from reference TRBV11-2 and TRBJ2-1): EAGVAQSPRYKIIEKRQSVAFWCNPISGHATLYWYQQILGQGPKLLIQFQNNGVVDDSQLPKDRFSAERLKGVDSTLKIQPAKLEDSAVYLCASSLVGTSDNEQFFGPGTRLTVL.

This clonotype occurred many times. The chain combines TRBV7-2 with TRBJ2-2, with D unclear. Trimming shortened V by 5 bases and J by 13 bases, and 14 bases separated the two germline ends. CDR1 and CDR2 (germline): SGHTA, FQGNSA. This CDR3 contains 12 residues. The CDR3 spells CASSPYLTGLFF. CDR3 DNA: TGTGCCAGCAGCCCATACCTCACCGGGCTGTTTTTT.

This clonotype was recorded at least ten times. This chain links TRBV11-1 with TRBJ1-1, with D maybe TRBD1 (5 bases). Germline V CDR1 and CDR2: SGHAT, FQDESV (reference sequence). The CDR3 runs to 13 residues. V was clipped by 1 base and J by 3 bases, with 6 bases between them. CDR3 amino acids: CASSLGGDTEAFF. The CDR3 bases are TGTGCCAGCAGCTTAGGGGGGGACACTGAAGCTTTCTTT.

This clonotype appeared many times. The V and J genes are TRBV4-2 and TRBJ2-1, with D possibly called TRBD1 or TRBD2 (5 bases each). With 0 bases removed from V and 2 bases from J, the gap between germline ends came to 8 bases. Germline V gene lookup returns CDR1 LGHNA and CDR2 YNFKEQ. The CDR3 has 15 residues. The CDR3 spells CASSQEGVTYNEQFF. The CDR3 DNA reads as TGTGCCAGCAGCCAAGAGGGGGTGACCTACAATGAGCAGTTCTTC.

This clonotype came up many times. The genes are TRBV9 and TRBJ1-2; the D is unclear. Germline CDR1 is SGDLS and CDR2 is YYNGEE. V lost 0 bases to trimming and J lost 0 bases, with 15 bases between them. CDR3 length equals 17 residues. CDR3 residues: CASSVGQDSAPNYGYTF. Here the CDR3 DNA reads TGTGCCAGCAGCGTAGGACAAGATTCTGCTCCTAACTATGGCTACACCTTC.

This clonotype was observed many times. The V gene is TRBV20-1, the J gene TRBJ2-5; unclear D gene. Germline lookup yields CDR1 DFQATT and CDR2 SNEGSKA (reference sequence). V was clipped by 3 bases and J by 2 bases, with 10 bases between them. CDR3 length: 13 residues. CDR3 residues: CSASGQSQETQYF. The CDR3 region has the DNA TGCAGTGCTAGTGGGCAGTCGCAAGAGACCCAGTACTTC.

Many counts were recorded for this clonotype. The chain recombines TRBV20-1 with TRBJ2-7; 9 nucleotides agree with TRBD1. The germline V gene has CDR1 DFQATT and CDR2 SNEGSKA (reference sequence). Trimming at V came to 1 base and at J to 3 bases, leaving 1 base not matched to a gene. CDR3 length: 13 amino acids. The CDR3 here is CSARGQGGYEQYF. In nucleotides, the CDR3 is TGCAGTGCTAGAGGACAGGGGGGCTACGAGCAGTACTTC.

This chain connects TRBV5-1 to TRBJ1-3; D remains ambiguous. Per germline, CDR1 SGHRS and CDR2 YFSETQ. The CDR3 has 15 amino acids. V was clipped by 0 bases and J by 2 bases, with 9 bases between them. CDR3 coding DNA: TGCGCCAGCAGCTTGGATACCCGGACTGGAAACACCATATATTTT. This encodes CASSLDTRTGNTIYF.

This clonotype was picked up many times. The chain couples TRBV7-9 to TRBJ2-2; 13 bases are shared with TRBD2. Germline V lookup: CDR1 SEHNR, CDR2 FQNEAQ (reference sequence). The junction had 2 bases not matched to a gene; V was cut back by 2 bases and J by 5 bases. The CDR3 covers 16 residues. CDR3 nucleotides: TGTGCCAGCAGCTTACGGACTAGCGGGAGAACCGGGGAGCTGTTTTTT. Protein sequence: CASSLRTSGRTGELFF.

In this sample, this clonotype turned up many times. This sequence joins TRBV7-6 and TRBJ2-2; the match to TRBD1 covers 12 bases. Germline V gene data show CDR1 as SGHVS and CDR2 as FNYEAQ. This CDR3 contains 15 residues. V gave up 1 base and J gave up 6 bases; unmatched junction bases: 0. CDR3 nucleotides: TGTGCCAGCAGCTTAGGGGACAGGGGGCCCGGGGAGCTGTTTTTT. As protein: CASSLGDRGPGELFF. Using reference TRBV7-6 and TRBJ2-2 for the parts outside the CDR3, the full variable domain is GAGVSQSPRYKVTKRGQDVALRCDPISGHVSLYWYRQALGQGPEFLTYFNYEAQQDKSGLPNDRFSAERPEGSISTLTIQRTEQRDSAMYRCASSLGDRGPGELFFGEGSRLTVL.

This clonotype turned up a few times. Here the CDR3 DNA reads TGTGCCAGCAGCTTGTCCGGGACAACCTACGAGCAGTACTTC. It yields the protein CASSLSGTTYEQYF. The chain couples TRBV7-9 to TRBJ2-7, with a possible D match to TRBD1 (6 bases). Germline lookup yields CDR1 SEHNR and CDR2 FQNEAQ (reference sequence). V was trimmed by 3 bases and J by 2 bases, leaving 11 bases between them. CDR3 length: 14 residues.

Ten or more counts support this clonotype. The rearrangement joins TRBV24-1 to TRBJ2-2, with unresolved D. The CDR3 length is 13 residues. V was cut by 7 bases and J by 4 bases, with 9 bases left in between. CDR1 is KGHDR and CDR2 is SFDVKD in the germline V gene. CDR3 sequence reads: CATSALGTGELFF. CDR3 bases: TGTGCCACCAGCGCCTTGGGCACCGGGGAGCTGTTTTTT.

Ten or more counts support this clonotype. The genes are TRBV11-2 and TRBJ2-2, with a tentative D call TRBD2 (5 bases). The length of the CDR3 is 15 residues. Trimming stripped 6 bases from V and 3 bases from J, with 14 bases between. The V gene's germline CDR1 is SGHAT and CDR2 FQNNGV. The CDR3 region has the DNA TGTGCCAGCAGATCCCCCCTGCGGGACACCGGGGAGCTGTTTTTT. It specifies CASRSPLRDTGELFF.

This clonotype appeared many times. The CDR3 region has the DNA TGTGCCAGCAGCCAAGGCCAGGGCTCCGGGGAGCTGTTTTTT. Its protein product is CASSQGQGSGELFF. This rearrangement joins TRBV14 to TRBJ2-2; a possible D gene is TRBD1 (5 bases). V dropped 1 base and J dropped 6 bases, with 9 bases sitting between them. This CDR3 is built from 14 residues. Germline V gene sequence: CDR1 SGHDN, CDR2 FVKESK.

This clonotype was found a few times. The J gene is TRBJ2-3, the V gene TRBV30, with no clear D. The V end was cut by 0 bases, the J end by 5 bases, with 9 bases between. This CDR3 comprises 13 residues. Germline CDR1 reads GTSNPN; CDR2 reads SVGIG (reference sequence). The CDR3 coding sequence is TGTGCCTGGAGTGTGGCAGCGTTAGATACGCAGTATTTT. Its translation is CAWSVAALDTQYF.

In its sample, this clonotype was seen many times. CDR3 loop: CASSESDRVRNEQYF. CDR3 nucleotide sequence: TGTGCCAGCAGTGAATCGGACAGGGTGAGGAACGAGCAGTACTTC. This rearrangement joins TRBV25-1 to TRBJ2-7, with 8 positions matching TRBD1. CDR3 length: 15 amino acids. V trimming: 1 base; J trimming: 5 bases; junction bases outside the gene matches: 7. Germline-derived CDR1 and CDR2 are MGHDK and SYGVNS.

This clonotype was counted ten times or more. The CDR3 loop reads CASSLQGFGELFF. The CDR3 nucleotides read TGCGCCAGCAGCTTACAGGGGTTCGGGGAGCTGTTTTTT. The V call is TRBV5-1, the J call TRBJ2-2; 7 bases fit TRBD1. After removal of 2 bases from V and 7 bases from J, the junction contained 2 bases not matched to a gene. This CDR3 is 13 amino acids long. Germline V lookup: CDR1 SGHRS, CDR2 YFSETQ.

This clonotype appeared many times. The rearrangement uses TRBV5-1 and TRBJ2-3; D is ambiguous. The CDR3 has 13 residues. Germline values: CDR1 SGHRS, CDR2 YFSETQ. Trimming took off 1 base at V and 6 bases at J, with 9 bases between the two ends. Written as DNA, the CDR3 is TGCGCCAGCAGCTTGTCAACTGGGGATACGCAGTATTTT. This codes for CASSLSTGDTQYF.

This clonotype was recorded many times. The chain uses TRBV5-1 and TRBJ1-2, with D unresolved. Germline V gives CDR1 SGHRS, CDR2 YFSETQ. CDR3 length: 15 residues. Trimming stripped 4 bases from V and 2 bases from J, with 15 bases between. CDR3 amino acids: CASSGLEGSNYGYTF. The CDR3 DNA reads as TGCGCCAGCAGCGGTCTCGAGGGATCGAACTATGGCTACACCTTC.